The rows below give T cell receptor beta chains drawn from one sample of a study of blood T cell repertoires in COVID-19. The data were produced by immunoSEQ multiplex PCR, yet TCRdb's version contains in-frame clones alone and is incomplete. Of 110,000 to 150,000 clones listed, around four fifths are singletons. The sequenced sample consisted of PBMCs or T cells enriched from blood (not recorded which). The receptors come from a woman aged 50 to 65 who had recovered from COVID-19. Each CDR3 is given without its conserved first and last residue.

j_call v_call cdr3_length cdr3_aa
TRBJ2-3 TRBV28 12 ASSFQQGADTQY
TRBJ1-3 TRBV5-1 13 ASSPTTGKLNTIY
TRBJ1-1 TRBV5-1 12 ASSRDSLNTEAF
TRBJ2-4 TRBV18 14 ASSPTQGAAANIQY
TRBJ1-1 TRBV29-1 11 SVERGGNTEAF
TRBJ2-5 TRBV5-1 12 ASSPGTGVETQY
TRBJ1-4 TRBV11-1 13 ASSLTRGQEEKLF
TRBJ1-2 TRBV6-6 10 ASSHPGGEDT
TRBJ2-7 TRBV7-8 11 ASSQDRTNEQY
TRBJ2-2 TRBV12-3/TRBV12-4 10 AGQGNTGELF
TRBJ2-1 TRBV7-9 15 ASSSPTRAGANNEQF
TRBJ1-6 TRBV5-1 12 ASSSDILNSPLH
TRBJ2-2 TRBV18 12 ASSPASGTGELF
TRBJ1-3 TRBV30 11 AWRSVSGNTIY
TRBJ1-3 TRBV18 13 ASSPFRDPGNTIY
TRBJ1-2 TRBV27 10 ASSPGGDGYT
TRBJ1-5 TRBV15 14 ATSRGGQGLNQPQH
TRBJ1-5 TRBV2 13 ASSDRTGRNQPQH
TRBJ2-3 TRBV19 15 ASSMILAGGPGDTQY
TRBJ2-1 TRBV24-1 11 ATSERTTGEQF
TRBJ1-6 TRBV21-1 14 ASGQTGWCYNSPLH
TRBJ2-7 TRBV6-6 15 ASSPGGLGQGSDEQY
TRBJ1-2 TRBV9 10 ASSALNYGYT
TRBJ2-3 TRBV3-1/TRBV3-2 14 ASSQGWQTDTDTQY
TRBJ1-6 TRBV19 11 ASSMGGYSPLH
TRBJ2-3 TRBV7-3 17 ASSLKRDWQEGGSDTQY
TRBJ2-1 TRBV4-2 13 ASSPLAGGQNEQF
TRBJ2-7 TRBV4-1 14 ASSQRLAGGSYEQY
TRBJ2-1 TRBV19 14 ASSIGLAGGYNEQF
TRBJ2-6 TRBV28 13 ASRRGNSGANVLT
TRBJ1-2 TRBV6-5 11 ATRRLTNYGYT
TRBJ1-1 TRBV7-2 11 ASSSQWNTEAF
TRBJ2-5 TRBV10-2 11 ASTGDRGETQY
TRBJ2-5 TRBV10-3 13 AISDATSGGETQY
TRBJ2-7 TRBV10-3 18 AIRGDGVAGGIWAESEQY
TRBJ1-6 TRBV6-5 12 ASSHGTGVSPLH
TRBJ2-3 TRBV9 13 ASSALGGAGDTQY
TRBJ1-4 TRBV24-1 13 ATSDPGTGGEKLF
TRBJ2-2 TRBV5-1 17 ASSLAPGLAGGYTGELF
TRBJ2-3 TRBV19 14 ASSSPSGGSTDTQY
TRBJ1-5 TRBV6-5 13 ASSYSGGRNQPQH
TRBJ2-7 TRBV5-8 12 ASSLGGVLYEQY
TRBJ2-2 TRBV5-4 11 ASSLDGAGELF
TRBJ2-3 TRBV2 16 ASRDLGTASPSTDTQY
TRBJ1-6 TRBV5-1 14 ASSSGQGGDNSPLH
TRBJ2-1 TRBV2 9 ASSEWTRSL
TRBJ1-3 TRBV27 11 ASSLSQGNTIY
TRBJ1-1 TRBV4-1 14 ASSLRTGASNTEAF
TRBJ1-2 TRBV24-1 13 ATSDPSRTGVGYT
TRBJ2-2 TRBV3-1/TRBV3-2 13 ASSQDWWSTGELF
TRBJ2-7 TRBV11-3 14 ASSLGRGTGDYEQY